Below, 15 T cell receptor beta chains from the same sample are listed, as sequenced in a study of T cells in localized non-small cell lung cancer (dated by TCRdb to 2019 to 2021). The library was produced with the immunoSEQ multiplex PCR assay. Here the immuneACCESS table is served through TCRdb, limited to in-frame sequences with V and J called. Missing clones are a known gap in these copies; in checked studies unresolved V genes cover under half, and the rest lacks a known reason. Here the sample has tens of thousands of clones; 88% occur a single time. The biggest ten clones account for 20% to 25% of the sample. Material: PBMCs, obtained before any cancer treatment. The receptors were gathered from a man between 40 and 69 years old with stage II squamous cell lung carcinoma.

The rearrangement uses TRBV28 and TRBJ1-1; unclear D gene. The CDR3 is made up of 16 amino acids. The germline V and J ends were trimmed by 3 bases and 5 bases, with 19 bases remaining between them. Germline CDR1 reads MDHEN; CDR2 reads SYDVKM. The CDR3 is CASSFAPGRAGTEAFF. The CDR3 bases are TGTGCCAGCAGTTTTGCCCCCGGGCGGGCGGGAACTGAAGCTTTCTTT.

The chain recombines TRBV29-1 with TRBJ2-1; a weak D match, TRBD1 (6 bases). Trimming removed 6 bases at V and 1 base at J, with 13 bases between. The CDR3 runs 14 residues. Germline V gene data show CDR1 as SQVTM and CDR2 as ANQGSEA. The CDR3, as DNA: TGCAGCGTGAGAGGGGGAGTTTCCTACAATGAGCAGTTCTTC. Translation: CSVRGGVSYNEQFF.

The chain combines TRBV15 with TRBJ2-2; no definite D call. The ends were cut back, 0 bases at V and 7 bases at J, with 15 bases in the middle. Germline-derived CDR1 and CDR2 are LNHNV and YYDKDF (reference sequence). This CDR3 comprises 16 residues. Here the CDR3 reads CATSREGNAAFGELFF. CDR3 bases: TGTGCCACCAGCAGAGAGGGGAACGCCGCATTCGGGGAGCTGTTTTTT.

The V gene is TRBV30, the J gene TRBJ2-6; D gene ambiguous. The CDR3 loop spans 13 amino acids. Germline CDR1 GTSNPN, CDR2 SVGIG (reference sequence). The ends were cut back, 4 bases at V and 0 bases at J, with 4 bases in the middle. The CDR3 loop reads CAWIPSGANVLTF. The CDR3 bases are TGTGCCTGGATTCCCTCTGGGGCCAACGTCCTGACTTTC.

This rearrangement joins TRBV6-1 to TRBJ1-5; 7 nucleotides align to TRBD1. Trimming took 3 bases from V and 4 from J; bases not matched to a gene: 6. The CDR3 is 15 residues long. The germline V gene encodes CDR1 MNHNS and CDR2 SASEGT. Here the CDR3 reads CASSDTSTGNQPQHF. CDR3 coding DNA: TGTGCCAGCAGTGATACCTCGACAGGGAATCAGCCCCAGCATTTT.

The chain uses TRBV15 and TRBJ2-2; 10 bases are a match to TRBD1. J gave up 3 bases and V 4 bases, and 5 bases lay outside the gene matches. The germline CDR1 and CDR2 sequences are LNHNV and YYDKDF (reference sequence). The CDR3 consists of 16 residues. In nucleotides, the CDR3 is TGTGCCACCAGCAAATTTGGACAGGGGGACACCGGGGAGCTGTTTTTT. It codes for CATSKFGQGDTGELFF.

The V and J genes are TRBV11-3 and TRBJ2-5; no clear D gene. The CDR3 has 14 amino acids. Germline V gene data show CDR1 as SGHNT and CDR2 as YENEEA. V was cut by 4 bases and J by 1 base, with 10 bases left in between. The CDR3 DNA follows: TGTGCCAGCAGCTCGGTTGGCGGCCAAGAGACCCAGTACTTC. Its protein is CASSSVGGQETQYF.

The chain carries TRBV27 and TRBJ1-2; 9 bases align to TRBD1. CDR3 length: 15 amino acids. Losses at the gene ends were 4 bases for V and 3 bases for J; bases not matched to a gene: 6. Germline assignment: CDR1 MNHEY and CDR2 SMNVEV (reference sequence). CDR3 residues: CASSSAGQGDYGYTF. CDR3 nucleotide sequence: TGTGCCAGCAGTTCCGCGGGACAGGGCGACTATGGCTACACCTTC.

The V call is TRBV11-2, the J call TRBJ2-1; 10 bases are shared with TRBD2. The junction had 6 bases not matched to a gene; V was cut back by 5 bases and J by 2 bases. The CDR3 is 16 amino acids. Germline loops: CDR1 SGHAT, CDR2 FQNNGV. The CDR3 DNA reads TGTGCCAGCAGCCCATCTACTAGCGGGACCTACAATGAGCAGTTCTTC. Its translation: CASSPSTSGTYNEQFF.

This chain connects TRBV2 to TRBJ2-5; D gene unclear. In germline, CDR1 is SNHLY, CDR2 FYNNEI. Trimming shortened V by 6 bases and J by 5 bases, and 19 bases separated the two germline ends. The CDR3 is made up of 15 amino acids. In nucleotides, the CDR3 is TGTGCCAGCAGGCCGCCTCTGCGTTTCGGGGAGACCCAGTACTTC. Its protein product is CASRPPLRFGETQYF.

The J gene is TRBJ1-1, the V gene TRBV9, with no clear D. Germline V CDR1 and CDR2: SGDLS, YYNGEE. This CDR3 has 15 residues. With 3 bases removed from V and 2 bases from J, the gap between germline ends came to 14 bases. This CDR3 reads CASSAPDGGNTEAFF. In DNA, the CDR3 is TGTGCCAGCAGCGCACCGGACGGCGGAAACACTGAAGCTTTCTTT.

The chain carries TRBV19 and TRBJ1-1; TRBD1 is a possible D gene (5 bases). CDR1 and CDR2 from the germline V gene are LNHDA and SQIVND (reference sequence). V was pared by 8 bases and J by 4 bases, with 14 bases between. The CDR3 extends over 13 amino acids. CDR3: CASGALSRTEAFF. CDR3 DNA: TGTGCCAGTGGGGCCCTGTCGCGCACTGAAGCTTTCTTT.

V is TRBV7-9 and J is TRBJ2-3, with TRBD2 matching 7 bases. Germline values: CDR1 SEHNR, CDR2 FQNEAQ (reference sequence). The CDR3 spans 14 residues. The J segment lost 4 bases and the V segment lost 5 bases, leaving 6 bases of the junction unmatched. In DNA form, the CDR3 reads TGTGCCAGCAGCCCCGGGACTACTTCAGATACGCAGTATTTT. The encoded protein is CASSPGTTSDTQYF.

The V call is TRBV4-1, the J call TRBJ1-2; TRBD1 might be the D (5 bases). CDR1 and CDR2 (germline): MGHRA, YSYEKL. V lost 3 bases and J lost 6, with 14 bases in between. The CDR3 is made up of 14 amino acids. The CDR3 spells CASSHMTATNGYTF. CDR3 DNA: TGCGCCAGCAGCCACATGACAGCGACAAATGGCTACACCTTC.

This clone is a singleton in its sample. The chain couples TRBV19 to TRBJ2-5, with TRBD2 matching 11 bases. Looked up from germline, CDR1 is LNHDA and CDR2 is SQIVND (reference sequence). The CDR3 is 16 residues long. The V gene end was trimmed by 1 base and the J gene end by 6 bases; junction bases not matched to a gene: 7. The CDR3 reads CASSIAGTSGGKTQYF. CDR3 nucleotide sequence: TGTGCCAGTAGTATAGCCGGGACTAGCGGAGGAAAGACCCAGTACTTC.